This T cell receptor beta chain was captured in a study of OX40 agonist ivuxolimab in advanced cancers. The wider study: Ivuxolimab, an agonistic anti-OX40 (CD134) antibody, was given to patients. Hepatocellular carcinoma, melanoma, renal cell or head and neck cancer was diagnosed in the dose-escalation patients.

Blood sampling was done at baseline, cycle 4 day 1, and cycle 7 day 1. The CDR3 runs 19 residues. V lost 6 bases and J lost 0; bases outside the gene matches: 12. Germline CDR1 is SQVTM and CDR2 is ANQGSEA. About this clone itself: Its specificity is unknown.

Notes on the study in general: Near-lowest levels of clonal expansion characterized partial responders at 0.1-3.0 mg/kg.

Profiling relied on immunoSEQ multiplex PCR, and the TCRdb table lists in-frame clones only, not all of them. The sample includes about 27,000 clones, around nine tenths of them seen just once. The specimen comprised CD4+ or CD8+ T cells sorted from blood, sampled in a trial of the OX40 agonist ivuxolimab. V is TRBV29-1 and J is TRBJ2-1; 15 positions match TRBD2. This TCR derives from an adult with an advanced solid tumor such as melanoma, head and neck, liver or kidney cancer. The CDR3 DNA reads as TGCAGCGTCACCGGACTAGCGGGAGGGTTGATGAGCTCCTACAATGAGCAGTTCTTC. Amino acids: CSVTGLAGGLMSSYNEQFF.